Listed here is a single T cell receptor (beta chain). This record comes from a study of blood T cell repertoires in COVID-19. Sequencing was performed with immunoSEQ multiplex PCR; in TCRdb, only in-frame clones are kept and a portion is missing. The table has approximately 210,000 clones, 92% seen once; the top ten hold under 1.5%. Germline V CDR1 and CDR2: SGHRS, YFSETQ. This CDR3 region has 13 residues. V dropped 5 bases and J dropped 5; count of bases not matched to a gene: 6. Sequenced sample: peripheral blood. This chain links TRBV5-1 with TRBJ2-5; 7 nucleotides agree with TRBD2. This TCR derives from a man aged 30 to 39 with acute or convalescent COVID-19. CDR3 in DNA: TGCGCCAGCAGAAGCGGGGTGGTGGAGACCCAGTACTTC. Its translation is CASRSGVVETQYF. The full variable domain, rest sourced from reference TRBV5-1 and TRBJ2-5, is KAGVTQTPRYLIKTRGQQVTLSCSPISGHRSVSWYQQTPGQGLQFLFEYFSETQRNKGNFPGRFSGRQFSNSRSEMNVSTLELGDSALYLCASRSGVVETQYFGPGTRLLVL.